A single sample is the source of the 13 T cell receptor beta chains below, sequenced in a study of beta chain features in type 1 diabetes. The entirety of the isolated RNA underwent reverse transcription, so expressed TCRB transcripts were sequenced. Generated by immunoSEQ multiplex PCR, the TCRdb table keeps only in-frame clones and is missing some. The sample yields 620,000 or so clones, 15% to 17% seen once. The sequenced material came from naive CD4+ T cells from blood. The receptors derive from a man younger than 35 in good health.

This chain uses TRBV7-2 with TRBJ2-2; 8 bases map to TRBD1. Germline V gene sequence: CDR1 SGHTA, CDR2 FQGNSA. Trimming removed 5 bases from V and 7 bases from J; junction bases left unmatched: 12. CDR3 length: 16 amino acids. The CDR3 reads CASSLPRTGKGGELFF. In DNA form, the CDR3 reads TGTGCCAGCAGCCTACCCAGGACAGGGAAGGGCGGGGAGCTGTTTTTT.

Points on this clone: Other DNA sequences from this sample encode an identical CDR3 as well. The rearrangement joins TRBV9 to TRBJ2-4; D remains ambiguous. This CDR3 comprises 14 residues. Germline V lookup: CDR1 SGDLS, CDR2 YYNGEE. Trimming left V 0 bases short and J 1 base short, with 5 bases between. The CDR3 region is CASSVGVAKNIQYF. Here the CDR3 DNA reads TGTGCCAGCAGCGTAGGGGTGGCCAAAAACATTCAGTACTTC.

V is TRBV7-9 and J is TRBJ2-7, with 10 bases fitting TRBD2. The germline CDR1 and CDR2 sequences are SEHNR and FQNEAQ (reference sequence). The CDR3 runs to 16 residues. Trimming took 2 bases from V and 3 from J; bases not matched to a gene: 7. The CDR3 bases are TGTGCCAGCAGCTTACAAGCTAGCGGGAGAAGCTACGAGCAGTACTTC. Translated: CASSLQASGRSYEQYF. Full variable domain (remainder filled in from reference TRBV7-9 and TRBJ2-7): DTGVSQNPRHKITKRGQNVTFRCDPISEHNRLYWYRQTLGQGPEFLTYFQNEAQLEKSRLLSDRFSAERPKGSFSTLEIQRTEQGDSAMYLCASSLQASGRSYEQYFGPGTRLTVT.

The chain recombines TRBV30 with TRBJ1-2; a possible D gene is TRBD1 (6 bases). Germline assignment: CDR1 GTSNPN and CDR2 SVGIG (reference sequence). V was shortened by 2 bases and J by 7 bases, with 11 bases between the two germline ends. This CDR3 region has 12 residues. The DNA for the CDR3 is TGTGCCTGGAGTCGACAGGTTGCTGGCTACACCTTC. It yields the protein CAWSRQVAGYTF.

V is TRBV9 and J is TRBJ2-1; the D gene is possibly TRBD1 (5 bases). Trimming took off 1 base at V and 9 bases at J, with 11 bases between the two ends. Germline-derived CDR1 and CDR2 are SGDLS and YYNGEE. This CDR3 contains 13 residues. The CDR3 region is CASSVQGVGEQFF. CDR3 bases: TGTGCCAGCAGCGTACAAGGGGTGGGTGAGCAGTTCTTC.

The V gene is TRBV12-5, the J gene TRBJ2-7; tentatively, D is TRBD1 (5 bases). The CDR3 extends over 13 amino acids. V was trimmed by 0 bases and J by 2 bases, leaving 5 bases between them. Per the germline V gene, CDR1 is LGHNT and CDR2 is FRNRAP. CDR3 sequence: CASGLVGAYEQYF. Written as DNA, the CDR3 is TGTGCTAGTGGTTTGGTAGGGGCCTACGAGCAGTACTTC.

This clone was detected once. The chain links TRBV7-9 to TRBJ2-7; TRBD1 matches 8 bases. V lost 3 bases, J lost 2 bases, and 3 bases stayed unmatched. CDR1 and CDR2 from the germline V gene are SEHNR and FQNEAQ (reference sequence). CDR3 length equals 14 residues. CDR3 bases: TGTGCCAGCAGCTTCGGGACAGGAACCTACGAGCAGTACTTC. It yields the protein CASSFGTGTYEQYF.

The CDR3 DNA follows: TGCAGCGCCCTCCGGCAGTTATCCAACGAGCAGTACTTC. Translated, it gives CSALRQLSNEQYF. The V and J genes are TRBV29-1 and TRBJ2-7; no reliable D call. This CDR3 contains 13 residues. Germline CDR1 SQVTM, CDR2 ANQGSEA. With 7 bases removed from V and 5 bases from J, the gap between germline ends came to 18 bases.

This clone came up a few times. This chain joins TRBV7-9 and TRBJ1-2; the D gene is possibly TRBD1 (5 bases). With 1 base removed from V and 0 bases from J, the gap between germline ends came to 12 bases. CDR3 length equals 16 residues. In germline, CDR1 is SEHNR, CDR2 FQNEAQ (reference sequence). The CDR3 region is CASSLGTLQANYGYTF. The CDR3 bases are TGTGCCAGCAGCTTAGGGACACTCCAGGCTAACTATGGCTACACCTTC.

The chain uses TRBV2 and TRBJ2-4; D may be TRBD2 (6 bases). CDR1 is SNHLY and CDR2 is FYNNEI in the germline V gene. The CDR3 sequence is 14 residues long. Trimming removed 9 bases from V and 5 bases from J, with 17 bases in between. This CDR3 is CASVPTEGQNIQYF. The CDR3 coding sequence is TGTGCCAGTGTTCCTACGGAGGGCCAAAACATTCAGTACTTC.

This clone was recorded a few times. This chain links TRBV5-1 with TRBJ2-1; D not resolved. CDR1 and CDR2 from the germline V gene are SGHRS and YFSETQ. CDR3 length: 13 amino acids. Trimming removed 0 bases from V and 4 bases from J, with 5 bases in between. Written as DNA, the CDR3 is TGCGCCAGCAGCTTGGCACAGTACAATGAGCAGTTCTTC. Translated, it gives CASSLAQYNEQFF.

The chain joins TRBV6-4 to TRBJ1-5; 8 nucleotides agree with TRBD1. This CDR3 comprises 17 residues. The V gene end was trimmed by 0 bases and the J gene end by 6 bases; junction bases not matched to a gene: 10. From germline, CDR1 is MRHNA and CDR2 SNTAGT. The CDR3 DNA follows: TGTGCCAGCAGTGACTCTTCCTCGGACAGGGAATGTCAGCCCCAGCATTTT. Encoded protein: CASSDSSSDRECQPQHF.

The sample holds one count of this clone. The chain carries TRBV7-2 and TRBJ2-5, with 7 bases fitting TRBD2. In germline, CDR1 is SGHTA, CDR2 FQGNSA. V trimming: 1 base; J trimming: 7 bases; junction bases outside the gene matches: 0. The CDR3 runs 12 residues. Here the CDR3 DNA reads TGTGCCAGCAGCTTAGGGGAGGGGACCCAGTACTTC. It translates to CASSLGEGTQYF. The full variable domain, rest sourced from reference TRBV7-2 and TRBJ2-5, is GAGVSQSPSNKVTEKGKDVELRCDPISGHTALYWYRQSLGQGLEFLIYFQGNSAPDKSGLPSDRFSAERTGGSVSTLTIQRTQQEDSAVYLCASSLGEGTQYFGPGTRLLVL.